This T cell receptor (beta chain) was found in a study of monozygotic twins with inflammatory bowel disease. The germline CDR1 and CDR2 sequences are SGHTA and FQGNSA. The CDR3 extends over 15 amino acids. Via template switching, UMIs carrying a 6-nucleotide sample barcode were introduced. TCRdb re-called the 5' RACE reads, yielding one record per CDR3 amino acid sequence without DNA. The sample holds about 330,000 distinct CDR3 sequences. Sequences were obtained from blood. This clonotype was sampled from a human donor with ulcerative colitis or Crohn's disease, or a healthy co-twin of an affected twin (not recorded which). The chain employs TRBV7-2 and TRBJ1-6. The CDR3: CASSLSHLENSPLHF.